These 3 T cell receptor beta chains originate from one sample sequenced in a study of control samples from healthy donors and cancer patients. Assay: immunoSEQ multiplex PCR; the TCRdb copy retains only in-frame clones and omits some. The sample contains 110,000 to 150,000 clones, more than 90% of which appear only once. Sequencing was carried out using blood. The source of these receptors is a man aged 30 to 45 in good health.

V is TRBV5-1 and J is TRBJ1-6, with 7 nucleotides matching TRBD1. Germline CDR1 and CDR2: SGHRS and YFSETQ. This CDR3 has 15 amino acids. The trim removed 4 bases at V and 9 bases at J, leaving 10 bases unmatched. CDR3 amino acids: CASSANRGSSSPLHF. CDR3 bases: TGCGCCAGCAGCGCAAACAGGGGATCAAGTTCACCCCTCCACTTT.

The J gene is TRBJ2-7, the V gene TRBV7-6; D possibly matches TRBD1 or TRBD2 (5 bases each). Germline lookup yields CDR1 SGHVS and CDR2 FNYEAQ. This CDR3 region has 17 residues. Trimming took 1 base from V and 5 from J, leaving 21 bases between them. The CDR3 nucleotides read TGTGCCAGCAGCTTAGATCGGAGGCCAGGGAATTTACACGAGCAGTACTTC. Amino acids: CASSLDRRPGNLHEQYF. The variable domain in full, completed from reference TRBV7-6 and TRBJ2-7, reads GAGVSQSPRYKVTKRGQDVALRCDPISGHVSLYWYRQALGQGPEFLTYFNYEAQQDKSGLPNDRFSAERPEGSISTLTIQRTEQRDSAMYRCASSLDRRPGNLHEQYFGPGTRLTVT.

V gene TRBV15 combines with J gene TRBJ2-1; unclear D gene. Germline lookup yields CDR1 LNHNV and CDR2 YYDKDF (reference sequence). V was clipped by 0 bases and J by 5 bases, with 8 bases between them. CDR3 size: 14 residues. The CDR3 loop reads CATSRDGRNNEQFF. CDR3 coding DNA: TGTGCCACCAGCAGAGATGGAAGAAACAATGAGCAGTTCTTC.